This T cell receptor beta chain was documented in a study of identifying expanded T cells in peripheral blood. Concerning this clone: Its antigen is not known.

Study conclusions and caveats: Across healthy donors, higher total template counts meant significantly greater roughly two-week count variance.

The data were produced by immunoSEQ multiplex PCR, yet TCRdb's version contains in-frame clones alone and is incomplete. The table lists tens of thousands of clones, 88% of them singletons. The sequence came from a person between 18 and 69 years old in good health. Material: blood.

The CDR3 coding sequence is TGTGCCAGCAGTGAAAAAGACGGGGGGGCCGAGACCCAGTACTTC. This sequence encodes CASSEKDGGAETQYF. V usage is TRBV6-1 and J usage is TRBJ2-5, with 8 bases fitting TRBD2. The CDR3 is 15 amino acids. The germline V gene has CDR1 MNHNS and CDR2 SASEGT. The J segment lost 5 bases and the V segment lost 2 bases, leaving 7 bases of the junction unmatched.